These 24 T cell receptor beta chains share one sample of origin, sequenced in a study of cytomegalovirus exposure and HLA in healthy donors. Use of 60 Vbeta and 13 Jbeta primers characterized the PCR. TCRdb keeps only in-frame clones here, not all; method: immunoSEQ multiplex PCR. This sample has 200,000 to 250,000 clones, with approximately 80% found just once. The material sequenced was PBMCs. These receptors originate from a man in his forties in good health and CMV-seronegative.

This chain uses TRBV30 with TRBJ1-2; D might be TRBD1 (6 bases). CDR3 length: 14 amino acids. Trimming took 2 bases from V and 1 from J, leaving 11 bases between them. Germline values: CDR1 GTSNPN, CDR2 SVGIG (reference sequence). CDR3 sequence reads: CAWSWTDDNYGYTF. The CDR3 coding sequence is TGTGCCTGGAGTTGGACAGATGATAACTATGGCTACACCTTC.

The CDR3 nucleotides are TGCGCCAGCAGTGAGGGGACTAGCGGGACAGATACGCAGTATTTT. This encodes CASSEGTSGTDTQYF. The rearrangement joins TRBV10-1 to TRBJ2-3; 12 nucleotides align to TRBD2. The ends lost 2 bases at V and 3 bases at J; junction bases unmatched: 0. Per the germline V gene, CDR1 is WNHNN and CDR2 is SYGVQD (reference sequence). The CDR3 sequence is 15 residues long.

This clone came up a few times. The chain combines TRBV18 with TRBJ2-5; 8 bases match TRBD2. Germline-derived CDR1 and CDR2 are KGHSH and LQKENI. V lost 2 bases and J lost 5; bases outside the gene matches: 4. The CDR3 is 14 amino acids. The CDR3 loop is CASSPIAGSETQYF. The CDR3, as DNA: TGTGCCAGCTCACCAATAGCGGGATCGGAGACCCAGTACTTC.

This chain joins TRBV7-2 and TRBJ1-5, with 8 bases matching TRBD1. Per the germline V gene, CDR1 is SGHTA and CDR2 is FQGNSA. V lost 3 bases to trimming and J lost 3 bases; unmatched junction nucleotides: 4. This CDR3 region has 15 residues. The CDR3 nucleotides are TGTGCCAGCAGCTTGACAGGGGAATTCAATCAGCCCCAGCATTTT. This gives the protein CASSLTGEFNQPQHF.

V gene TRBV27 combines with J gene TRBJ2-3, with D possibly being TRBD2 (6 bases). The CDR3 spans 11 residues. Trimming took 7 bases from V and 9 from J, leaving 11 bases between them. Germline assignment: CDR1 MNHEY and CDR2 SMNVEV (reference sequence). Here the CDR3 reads CASTLEGTQYF. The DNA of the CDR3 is TGTGCCAGCACCTTGGAGGGAACGCAGTATTTT.

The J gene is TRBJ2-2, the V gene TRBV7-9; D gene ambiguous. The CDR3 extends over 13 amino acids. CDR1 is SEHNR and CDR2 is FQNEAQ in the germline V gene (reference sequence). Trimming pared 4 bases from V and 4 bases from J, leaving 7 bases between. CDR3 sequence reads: CASSSRSTGELFF. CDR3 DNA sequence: TGTGCCAGCAGCTCCCGTAGCACCGGGGAGCTGTTTTTT.

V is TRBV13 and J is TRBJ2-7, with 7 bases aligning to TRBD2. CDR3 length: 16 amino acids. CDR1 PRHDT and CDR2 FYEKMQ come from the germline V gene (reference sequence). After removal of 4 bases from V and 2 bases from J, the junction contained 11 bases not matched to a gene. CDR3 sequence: CASSSSRPGLTYEQYF. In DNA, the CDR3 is TGTGCCAGCAGCTCATCTCGTCCGGGACTAACCTACGAGCAGTACTTC.

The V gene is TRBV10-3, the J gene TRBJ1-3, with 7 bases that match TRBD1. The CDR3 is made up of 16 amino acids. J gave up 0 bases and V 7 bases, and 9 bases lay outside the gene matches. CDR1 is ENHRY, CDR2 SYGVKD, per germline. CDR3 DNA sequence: TGTGCCATCACCCGACAGGGAGCCTCCTCTGGAAACACCATATATTTT. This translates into CAITRQGASSGNTIYF.

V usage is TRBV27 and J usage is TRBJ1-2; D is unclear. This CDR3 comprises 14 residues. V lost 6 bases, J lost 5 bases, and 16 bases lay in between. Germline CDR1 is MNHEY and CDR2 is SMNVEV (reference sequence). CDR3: CASRSRGGLYGYTF. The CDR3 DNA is TGTGCCAGCAGATCTCGGGGAGGATTATATGGCTACACCTTC.

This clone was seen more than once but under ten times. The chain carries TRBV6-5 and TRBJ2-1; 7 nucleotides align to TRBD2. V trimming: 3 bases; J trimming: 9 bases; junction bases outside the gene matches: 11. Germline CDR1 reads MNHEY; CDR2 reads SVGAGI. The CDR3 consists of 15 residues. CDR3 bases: TGTGCCAGCAGTTATGGGACTACCCCAGGTGGTGAGCAGTTCTTC. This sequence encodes CASSYGTTPGGEQFF.

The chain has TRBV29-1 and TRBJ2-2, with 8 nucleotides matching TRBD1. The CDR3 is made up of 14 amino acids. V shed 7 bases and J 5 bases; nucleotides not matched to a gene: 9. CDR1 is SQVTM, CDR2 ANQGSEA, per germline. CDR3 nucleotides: TGCAGCGCCTTAGGGACAGGTTTAACCGGGGAGCTGTTTTTT. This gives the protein CSALGTGLTGELFF.

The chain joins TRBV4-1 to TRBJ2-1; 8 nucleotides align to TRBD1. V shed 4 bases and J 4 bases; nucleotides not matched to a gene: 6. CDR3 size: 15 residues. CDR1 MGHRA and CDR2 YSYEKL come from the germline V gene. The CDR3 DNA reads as TGCGCCAGCAGCCGCCTCACAGGGGGGTACAATGAGCAGTTCTTC. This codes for CASSRLTGGYNEQFF.

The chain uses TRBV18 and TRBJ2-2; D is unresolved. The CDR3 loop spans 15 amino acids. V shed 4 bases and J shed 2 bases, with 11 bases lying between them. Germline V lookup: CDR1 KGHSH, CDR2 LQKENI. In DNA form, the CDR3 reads TGTGCCAGCTCACATACTAACATCAACACCGGGGAGCTGTTTTTT. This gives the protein CASSHTNINTGELFF.

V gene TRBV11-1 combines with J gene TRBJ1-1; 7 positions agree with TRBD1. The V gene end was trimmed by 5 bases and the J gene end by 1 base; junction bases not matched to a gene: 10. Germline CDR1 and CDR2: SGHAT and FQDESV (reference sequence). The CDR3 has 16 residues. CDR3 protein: CASSPRHRGGNTEAFF. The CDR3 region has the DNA TGTGCCAGCAGCCCACGGCACAGGGGCGGGAACACTGAAGCTTTCTTT.

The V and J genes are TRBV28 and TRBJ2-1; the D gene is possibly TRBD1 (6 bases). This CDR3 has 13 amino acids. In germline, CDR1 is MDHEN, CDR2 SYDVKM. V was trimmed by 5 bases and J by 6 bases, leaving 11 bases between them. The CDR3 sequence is CASSPGQINEQFF. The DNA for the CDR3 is TGTGCCAGCAGTCCCGGACAGATCAATGAGCAGTTCTTC.

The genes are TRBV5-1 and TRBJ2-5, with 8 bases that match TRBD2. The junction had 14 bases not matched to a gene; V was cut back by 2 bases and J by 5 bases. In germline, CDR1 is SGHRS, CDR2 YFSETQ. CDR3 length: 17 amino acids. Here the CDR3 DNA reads TGCGCCAGCAGCTTAGCAATGACGGGGGGGCAATGGGAGACCCAGTACTTC. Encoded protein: CASSLAMTGGQWETQYF.

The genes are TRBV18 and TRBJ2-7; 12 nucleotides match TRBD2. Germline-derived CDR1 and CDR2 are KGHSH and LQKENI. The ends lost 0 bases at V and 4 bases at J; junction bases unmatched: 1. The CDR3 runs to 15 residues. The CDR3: CASSPPTSGRYEQYF. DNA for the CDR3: TGTGCCAGCTCACCACCGACTAGCGGGAGATACGAGCAGTACTTC.

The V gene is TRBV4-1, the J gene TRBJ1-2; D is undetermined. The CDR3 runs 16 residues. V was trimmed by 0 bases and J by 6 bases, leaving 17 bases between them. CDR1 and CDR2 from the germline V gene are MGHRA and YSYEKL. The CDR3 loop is CASSQEEGSIRDGYTF. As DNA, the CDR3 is TGCGCCAGCAGCCAAGAGGAGGGATCGATTAGGGATGGCTACACCTTC.

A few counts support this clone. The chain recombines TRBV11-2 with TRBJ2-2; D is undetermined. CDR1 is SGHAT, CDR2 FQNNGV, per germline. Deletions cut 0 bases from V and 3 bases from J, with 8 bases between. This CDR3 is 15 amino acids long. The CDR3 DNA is TGTGCCAGCAGCTTAGATCGTCGAGACACCGGGGAGCTGTTTTTT. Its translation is CASSLDRRDTGELFF.

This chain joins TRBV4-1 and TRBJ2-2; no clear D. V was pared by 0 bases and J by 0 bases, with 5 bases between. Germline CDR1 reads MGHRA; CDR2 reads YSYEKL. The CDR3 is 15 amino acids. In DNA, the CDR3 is TGCGCCAGCAGCCAAGAAAACACGAACACCGGGGAGCTGTTTTTT. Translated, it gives CASSQENTNTGELFF.

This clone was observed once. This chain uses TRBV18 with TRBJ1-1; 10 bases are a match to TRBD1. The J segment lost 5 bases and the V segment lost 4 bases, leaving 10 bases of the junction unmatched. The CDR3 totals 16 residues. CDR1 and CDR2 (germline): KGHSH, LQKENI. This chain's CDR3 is CASSLQGTGVQTEAFF. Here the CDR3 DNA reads TGTGCCAGCTCACTTCAGGGGACAGGGGTACAGACTGAAGCTTTCTTT.

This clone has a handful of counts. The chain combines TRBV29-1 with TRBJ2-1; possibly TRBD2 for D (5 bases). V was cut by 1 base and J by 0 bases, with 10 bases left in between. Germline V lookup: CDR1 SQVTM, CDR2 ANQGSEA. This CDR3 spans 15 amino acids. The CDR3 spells CSVEGYTSSYNEQFF. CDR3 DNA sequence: TGCAGCGTTGAAGGGTACACTAGCTCCTACAATGAGCAGTTCTTC.

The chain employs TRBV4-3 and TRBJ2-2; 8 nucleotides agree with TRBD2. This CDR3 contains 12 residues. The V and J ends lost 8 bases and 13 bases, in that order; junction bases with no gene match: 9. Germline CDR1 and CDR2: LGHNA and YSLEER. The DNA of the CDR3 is TGCGCCAGCTCCCCGGGCGGGGGGTGGCTGTTTTTT. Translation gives CASSPGGGWLFF.

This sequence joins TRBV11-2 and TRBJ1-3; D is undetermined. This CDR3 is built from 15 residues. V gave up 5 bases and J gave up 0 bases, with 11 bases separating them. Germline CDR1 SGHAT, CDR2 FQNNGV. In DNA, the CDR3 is TGTGCCAGCAGCATCGGACGGGGCTCTGGAAACACCATATATTTT. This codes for CASSIGRGSGNTIYF.